The entry that follows covers one T cell receptor beta chain sequence. Its recognized antigen is unknown. Including the terminal cysteine and phenylalanine, the CDR3 comprises 13 residues. The entry carries no DNA sequence. In the germline V gene (reference sequence), CDR1 corresponds to LNHNV and CDR2 to YYDKDF. This record comes from a study of T cells expressing NK-cell markers (dated by TCRdb to 2018 to 2021). The study in broad terms: TCR beta-chain repertoires were profiled in sorted CD3+CD56+NKG2C+, CD3+CD56+NKG2C- and CD3+CD56-NKG2C+ T-cell subsets from eight donors. Among the eight sequenced donors, only one was HCMV-seronegative, while the other seven were HCMV-seropositive. The eight sequenced donors were randomly selected healthy volunteers, three men and five women. Sequencing of the libraries produced 2 x 150 bp reads on Illumina HiSeq 2000/2500, MiSeq or NextSeq. Results and caveats for the whole study, not just this receptor: Those dominant clonotypes were again the most abundant among CD3+CD56-NKG2C+ cells in a handful of donors, at about 28.3-60.1%. In roughly six donors, the dominant CD3+CD56+NKG2C+ clonotypes were among the top 10 CD8+ clonotypes and accounted for roughly 1.0-8% of CD8+ T cells. It remained unclear whether the expanded NKG2C-expressing T cell clones were specific for HCMV antigens.

Sequencing was performed on an Illumina HiSeq 2000. 5'RACE template switching, by which a universal primer site and unique molecular identifiers were added, was used to make TCR beta cDNA libraries. cDNA synthesis was primed from the TCR beta constant segment and was followed by two successive PCR amplification steps. Processing in the source paper ran as follows. MIGEC handled demultiplexing of the reads and grouping by UMI, while MiTCR was used to assemble and quantify clonotypes. To remove erroneous sequences, TCR cDNA sequences were retained only when supported by two or more reads. Downstream repertoire analysis used the tcR package, and clonotypes were matched across fractions by CDR3 nucleotide sequence plus V segment. Antigen specificity was annotated against VDJdb with VDJmatch, allowing one amino acid substitution in CDR3. Each CDR3 protein sequence appears as one entry after TCRdb reprocessed the reads, and no DNA is included. What appears here as the V and J calls and clone size reflects TCRdb's work, not the paper's. The sample table on file contains 400,000 to 550,000 distinct CDR3 sequences. The top ten constitute 7.3% of the sample.

To determine HCMV serostatus, a commercial ELISA kit was used to detect HCMV-specific IgG in serum. Ficoll density gradient centrifugation was used to isolate peripheral blood mononuclear cells from blood. Recombination connected TRBV15 to TRBJ1-4; TCRdb proposes TRBD1, but this gene call is untestable without DNA. The sample consisted of blood T cells: a sorted CD56 or NKG2C T cell subset, CD4+ or CD8+ T cells, or bulk PBMC T cells (not recorded which). This TCR came from a woman aged 18 to 75 in good health. For the CDR3, the sequence is CATRDRNNEKLFF.